This TCR beta chain was sequenced for a study of shared T cell receptors in the human thymus. Clones were sequenced by immunoSEQ multiplex PCR, and TCRdb holds only the in-frame ones, with some missing. The sample contains roughly 560,000 clones, 75% to 80% of which appear only once. The CDR3 has 14 residues. Looked up from germline, CDR1 is MNHEY and CDR2 is SMNVEV (reference sequence). Between the trimmed V and J ends, which lost 6 bases and 4 bases, there was a span of 15 bases. These sequences were also reported in another study, on human thymus T cells. According to that study: The thymus tissue came from resections taken during corrective heart surgery. Blood and thymic repertoires both appeared biased in V and J gene usage.

The source is a boy less than two years old with a congenital heart defect. Sample: thymocytes. V and J are TRBV27 and TRBJ1-2; D remains ambiguous. CDR3 sequence reads: CASRSLGRPYGYTF. In DNA, the CDR3 is TGTGCCAGCAGGTCACTTGGGAGGCCCTATGGCTACACCTTC.